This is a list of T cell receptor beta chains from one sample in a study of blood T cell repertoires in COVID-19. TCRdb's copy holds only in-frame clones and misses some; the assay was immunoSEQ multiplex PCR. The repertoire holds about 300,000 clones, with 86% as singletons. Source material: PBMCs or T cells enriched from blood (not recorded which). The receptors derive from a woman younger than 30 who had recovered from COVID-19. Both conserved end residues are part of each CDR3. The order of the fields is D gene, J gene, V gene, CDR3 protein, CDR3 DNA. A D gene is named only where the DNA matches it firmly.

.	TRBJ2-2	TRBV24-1	CATGESGSRELFF	TGTGCCACCGGAGAGTCGGGGTCTAGGGAGCTGTTTTTT
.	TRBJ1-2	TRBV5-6	CASSLQWPPSYGYTF	TGTGCCAGCAGCTTGCAATGGCCCCCCTCCTATGGCTACACCTTC
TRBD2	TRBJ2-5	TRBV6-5	CASSPSGAVETQYF	TGTGCCAGCAGTCCCAGCGGGGCGGTAGAGACCCAGTACTTC
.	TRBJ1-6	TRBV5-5	CASSPAGNDSPLHF	TGTGCCAGCAGCCCCGCGGGGAACGATTCACCCCTCCACTTT
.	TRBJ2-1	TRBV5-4	CASSYKLQNEQFF	TGTGCCAGCAGCTACAAATTACAGAATGAGCAGTTCTTC
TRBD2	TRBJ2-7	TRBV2	CASSLSSGEYEQYF	TGTGCCAGCAGTTTATCTAGCGGGGAATACGAGCAGTACTTC
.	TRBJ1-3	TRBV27	CASKGTNSGNTIYF	TGTGCCAGCAAGGGGACAAACTCTGGAAACACCATATATTTT
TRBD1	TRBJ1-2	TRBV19	CASQPSGTGLSYGYTF	TGTGCCAGTCAACCCTCCGGGACAGGGTTGAGCTATGGCTACACCTTC
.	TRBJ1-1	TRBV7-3	CASGVAGDSTEAFF	TGTGCCAGCGGGGTCGCAGGGGATAGCACTGAAGCTTTCTTT
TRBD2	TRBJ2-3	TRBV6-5	CASIAGEADTQYF	TGTGCCAGCATTGCGGGGGAAGCAGATACGCAGTATTTT
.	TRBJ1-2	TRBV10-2	CASSESKGWHGYTF	TGCGCCAGCAGTGAGTCAAAGGGGTGGCATGGCTACACCTTC
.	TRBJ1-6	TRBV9	CASSTGYGNSPLHF	TGTGCCAGCAGCACAGGGTATGGGAATTCACCCCTCCACTTT
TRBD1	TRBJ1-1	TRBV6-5	CATQGGWNTEAFF	TGTGCCACCCAGGGGGGCTGGAACACTGAAGCTTTCTTT
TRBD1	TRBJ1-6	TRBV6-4	CASRTNRTGVNSPLHF	TGTGCCAGCAGGACGAATCGAACAGGGGTTAATTCACCCCTCCACTTT
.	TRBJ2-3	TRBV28	CASSPLSDTQYF	TGTGCCAGCAGTCCGTTATCAGATACGCAGTATTTT
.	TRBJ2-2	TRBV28	CASSLIFAGAVAGELFF	TGTGCCAGCAGTTTGATTTTTGCAGGGGCCGTCGCCGGGGAGCTGTTTTTT
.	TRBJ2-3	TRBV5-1	CASSLHADWASTDTQYF	TGCGCCAGCAGCTTACACGCGGACTGGGCTAGCACAGATACGCAGTATTTT
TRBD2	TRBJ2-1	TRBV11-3	CASSLEGTSGRGVDEQFF	TGTGCCAGCAGCTTAGAGGGGACTAGCGGGAGAGGAGTCGATGAGCAGTTCTTC
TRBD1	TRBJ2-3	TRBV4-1	CASSQERTGTGGITDTQYF	TGCGCCAGCAGCCAAGAAAGGACCGGGACAGGGGGCATCACAGATACGCAGTATTTT